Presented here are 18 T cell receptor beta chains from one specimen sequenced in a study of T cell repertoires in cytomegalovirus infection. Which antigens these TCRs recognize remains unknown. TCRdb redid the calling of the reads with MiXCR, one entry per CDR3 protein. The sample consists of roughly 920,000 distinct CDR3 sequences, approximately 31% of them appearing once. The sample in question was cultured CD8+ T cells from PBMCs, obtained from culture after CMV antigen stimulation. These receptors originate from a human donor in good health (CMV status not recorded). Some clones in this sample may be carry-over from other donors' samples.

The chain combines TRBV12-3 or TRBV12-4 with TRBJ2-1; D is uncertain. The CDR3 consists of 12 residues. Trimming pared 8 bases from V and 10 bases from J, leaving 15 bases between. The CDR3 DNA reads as TGTGCCAGCGGCCTCCCTGGTAGAGAGCAGTTCTTC. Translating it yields CASGLPGREQFF.

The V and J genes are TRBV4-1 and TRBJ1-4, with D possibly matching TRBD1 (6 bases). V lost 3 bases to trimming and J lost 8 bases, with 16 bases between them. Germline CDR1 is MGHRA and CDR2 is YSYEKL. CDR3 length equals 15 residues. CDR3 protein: CASSHREGGAEKLFF. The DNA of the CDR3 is TGCGCCAGCAGCCACCGAGAAGGGGGGGCAGAAAAACTGTTTTTT.

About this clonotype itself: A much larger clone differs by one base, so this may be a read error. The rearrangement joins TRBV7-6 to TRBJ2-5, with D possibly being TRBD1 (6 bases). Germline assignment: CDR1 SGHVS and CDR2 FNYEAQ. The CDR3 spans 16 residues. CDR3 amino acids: CANSLRPVDSQETQYF. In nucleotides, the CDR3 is TGTGCCAACAGCTTACGCCCTGTGGACAGCCAAGAGACCCAGTACTTC.

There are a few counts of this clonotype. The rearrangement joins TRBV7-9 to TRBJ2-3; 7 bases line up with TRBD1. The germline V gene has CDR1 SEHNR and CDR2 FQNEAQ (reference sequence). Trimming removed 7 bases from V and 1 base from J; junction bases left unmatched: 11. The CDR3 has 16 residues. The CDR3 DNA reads TGTGCCAGCACCACTCTCCAGACAGGGCGCACAGATACGCAGTATTTT. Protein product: CASTTLQTGRTDTQYF. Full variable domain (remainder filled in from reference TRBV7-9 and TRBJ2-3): DTGVSQNPRHKITKRGQNVTFRCDPISEHNRLYWYRQTLGQGPEFLTYFQNEAQLEKSRLLSDRFSAERPKGSFSTLEIQRTEQGDSAMYLCASTTLQTGRTDTQYFGPGTRLTVL.

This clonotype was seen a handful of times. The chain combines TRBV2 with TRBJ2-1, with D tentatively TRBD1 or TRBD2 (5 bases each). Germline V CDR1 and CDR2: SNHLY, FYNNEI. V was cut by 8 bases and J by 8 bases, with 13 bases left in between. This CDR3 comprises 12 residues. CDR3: CASPRGRDEQFF. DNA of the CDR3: TGTGCCAGCCCGAGGGGACGAGATGAGCAGTTCTTC.

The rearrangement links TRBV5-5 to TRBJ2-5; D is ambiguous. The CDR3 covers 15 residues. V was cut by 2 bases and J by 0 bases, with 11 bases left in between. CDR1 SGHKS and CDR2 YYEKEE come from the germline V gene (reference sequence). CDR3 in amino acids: CASSFYFSYQETQYF. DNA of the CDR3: TGTGCCAGCAGCTTTTACTTCTCGTACCAAGAGACCCAGTACTTC.

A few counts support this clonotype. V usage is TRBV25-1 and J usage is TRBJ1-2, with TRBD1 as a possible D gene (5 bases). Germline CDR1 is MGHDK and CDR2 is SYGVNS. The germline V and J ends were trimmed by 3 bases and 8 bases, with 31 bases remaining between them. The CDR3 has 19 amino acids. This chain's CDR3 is CASSDWRAEAGLPGWGYTF. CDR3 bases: TGTGCCAGCAGTGATTGGAGGGCCGAGGCAGGGCTTCCGGGCTGGGGCTACACCTTC.

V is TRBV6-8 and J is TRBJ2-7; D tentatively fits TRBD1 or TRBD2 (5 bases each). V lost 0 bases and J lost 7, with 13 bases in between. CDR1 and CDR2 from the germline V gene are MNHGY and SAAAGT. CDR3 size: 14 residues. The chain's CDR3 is CASSYSGTAREQYV. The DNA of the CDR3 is TGTGCCAGCAGTTACTCGGGGACCGCGCGTGAGCAGTACGTC.

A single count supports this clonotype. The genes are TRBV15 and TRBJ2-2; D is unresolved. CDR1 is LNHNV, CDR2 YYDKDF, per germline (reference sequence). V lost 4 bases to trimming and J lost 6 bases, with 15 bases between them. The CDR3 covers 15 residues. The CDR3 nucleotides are TGTGCCACCAGCACCTGGGGTAGTTCCGCCGGGGAGCTGTTTTTT. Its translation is CATSTWGSSAGELFF. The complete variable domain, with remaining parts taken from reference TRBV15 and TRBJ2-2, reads DAMVIQNPRYQVTQFGKPVTLSCSQTLNHNVMYWYQQKSSQAPKLLFHYYDKDFNNEADTPDNFQSRRPNTSFCFLDIRSPGLGDTAMYLCATSTWGSSAGELFFGEGSRLTVL.

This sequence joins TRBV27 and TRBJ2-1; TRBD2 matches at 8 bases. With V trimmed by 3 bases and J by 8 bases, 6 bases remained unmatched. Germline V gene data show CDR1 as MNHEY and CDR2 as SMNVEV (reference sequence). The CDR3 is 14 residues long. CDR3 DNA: TGTGCCAGCAGTTTTCCGGGACTAGAGTATGAGCAGTTCTTC. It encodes CASSFPGLEYEQFF.

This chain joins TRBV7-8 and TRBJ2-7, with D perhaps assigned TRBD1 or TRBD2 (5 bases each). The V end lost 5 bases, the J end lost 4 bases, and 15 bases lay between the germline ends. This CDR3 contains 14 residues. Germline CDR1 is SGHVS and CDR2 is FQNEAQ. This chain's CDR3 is CASSPPGLLYEQYV. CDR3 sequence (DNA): TGTGCCAGCAGCCCCCCGGGGCTTTTATACGAGCAGTACGTC.

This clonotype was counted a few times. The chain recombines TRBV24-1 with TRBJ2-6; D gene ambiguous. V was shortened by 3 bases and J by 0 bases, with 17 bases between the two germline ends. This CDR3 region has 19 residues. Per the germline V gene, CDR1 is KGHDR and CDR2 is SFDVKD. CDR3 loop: CATSDPSPDTPSGANVLTF. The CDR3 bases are TGTGCCACCAGTGATCCTTCCCCCGACACACCCTCTGGGGCCAACGTCCTGACTTTC.

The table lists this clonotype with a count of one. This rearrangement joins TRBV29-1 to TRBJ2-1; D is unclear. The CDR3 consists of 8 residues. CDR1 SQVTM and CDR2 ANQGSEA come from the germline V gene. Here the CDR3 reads CAVGEQFF. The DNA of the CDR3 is TGCGCTGTAGGTGAGCAGTTCTTC.

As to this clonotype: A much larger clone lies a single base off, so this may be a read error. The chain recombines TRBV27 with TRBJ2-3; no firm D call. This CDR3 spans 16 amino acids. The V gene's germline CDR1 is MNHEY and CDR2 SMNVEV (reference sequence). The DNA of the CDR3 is TGTGCCAACAGTTTACGGGCCTTAAAGAGGACAGATACGCAGTATTTT. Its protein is CANSLRALKRTDTQYF.

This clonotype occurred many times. The DNA of the CDR3 is TGTGCCAGCAGCTTCCCCAGTGGGCCGAACACCGGGGAGCTGTTTTTT. Translating gives CASSFPSGPNTGELFF. The chain employs TRBV7-6 and TRBJ2-2, with D uncertain. The CDR3 contains 16 residues. The germline V and J ends were trimmed by 3 bases and 0 bases, with 11 bases remaining between them. Looked up from germline, CDR1 is SGHVS and CDR2 is FNYEAQ.

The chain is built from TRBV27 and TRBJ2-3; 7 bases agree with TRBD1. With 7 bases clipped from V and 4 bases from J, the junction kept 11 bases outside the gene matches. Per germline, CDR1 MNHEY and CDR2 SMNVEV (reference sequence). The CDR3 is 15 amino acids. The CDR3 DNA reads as TGTGCCAGCAACGGGGCGTCAGGGGGTTCAGATACGCAGTATTTT. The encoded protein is CASNGASGGSDTQYF.

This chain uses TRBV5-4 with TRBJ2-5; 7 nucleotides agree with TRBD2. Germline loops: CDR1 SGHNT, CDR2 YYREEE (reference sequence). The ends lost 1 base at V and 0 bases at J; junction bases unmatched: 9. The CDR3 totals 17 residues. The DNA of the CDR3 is TGTGCCAGCAGCTTGTTATTCGGGGGGAGACACCAAGAGACCCAGTACTTC. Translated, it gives CASSLLFGGRHQETQYF.

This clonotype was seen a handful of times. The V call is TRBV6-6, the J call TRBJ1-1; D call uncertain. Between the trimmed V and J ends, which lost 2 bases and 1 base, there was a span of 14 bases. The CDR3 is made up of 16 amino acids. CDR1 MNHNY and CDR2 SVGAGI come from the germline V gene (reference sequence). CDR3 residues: CASSYDIPSGNTEAFF. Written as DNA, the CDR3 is TGTGCCAGCAGTTACGACATCCCAAGTGGGAACACTGAAGCTTTCTTT.